Presented here are 18 T cell receptor beta chains from one specimen sequenced in a study of control samples from healthy donors and cancer patients. TCRdb keeps only in-frame clones here, not all; method: immunoSEQ multiplex PCR. The sample lists around 84,000 clones, roughly nine tenths occurring once. Sequencing used blood. The receptors were sampled from a man aged 25-40 years in good health.

The CDR3: CASSLPGRPDTQYF. The CDR3 DNA reads TGTGCCAGCAGCTTACCAGGGAGGCCAGATACGCAGTATTTT. The chain links TRBV7-2 to TRBJ2-3, with a weak D call TRBD2 (6 bases). The CDR3 has 14 amino acids. V was shortened by 2 bases and J by 4 bases, with 10 bases between the two germline ends. Germline values: CDR1 SGHTA, CDR2 FQGNSA.

The gene calls are TRBV7-8 and TRBJ1-2; a weak D match, TRBD1 (6 bases). CDR1 is SGHVS and CDR2 is FQNEAQ in the germline V gene. V was clipped by 1 base and J by 2 bases, with 11 bases between them. The CDR3 runs 15 residues. CDR3: CASSLGTASNYGYTF. For the CDR3, the DNA is TGTGCCAGCAGCTTAGGGACAGCATCCAACTATGGCTACACCTTC. The complete variable domain, with remaining parts taken from reference TRBV7-8 and TRBJ1-2, reads GAGVSQSPRYKVAKRGQDVALRCDPISGHVSLFWYQQALGQGPEFLTYFQNEAQLDKSGLPSDRFFAERPEGSVSTLKIQRTQQEDSAVYLCASSLGTASNYGYTFGSGTRLTVV.

The chain joins TRBV5-1 to TRBJ2-5, with 8 bases aligning to TRBD2. Germline V CDR1 and CDR2: SGHRS, YFSETQ. The CDR3 sequence is 14 residues long. V was clipped by 4 bases and J by 1 base; unmatched bases: 3. The CDR3 protein is CASSPGRGQETQYF. As DNA, the CDR3 is TGCGCCAGCAGCCCCGGGAGGGGCCAAGAGACCCAGTACTTC.

This chain joins TRBV6-5 and TRBJ1-5, with 8 bases that match TRBD1. V gave up 5 bases and J gave up 7 bases; unmatched junction bases: 4. The CDR3 length is 13 residues. Germline CDR1 reads MNHEY; CDR2 reads SVGAGI. The CDR3 region is CASSLGQGQPQHF. The DNA for the CDR3 is TGTGCCAGCAGTCTCGGACAGGGCCAGCCCCAGCATTTT.

The V gene is TRBV6-5, the J gene TRBJ2-2; D remains ambiguous. Germline-derived CDR1 and CDR2 are MNHEY and SVGAGI. Deletions cut 0 bases from V and 4 bases from J, with 6 bases between. This CDR3 spans 14 amino acids. The CDR3 DNA is TGTGCCAGCAGTTACTCTTCCGGCACCGGGGAGCTGTTTTTT. Its translation is CASSYSSGTGELFF.

The chain recombines TRBV3-1 (or the pseudogene TRBV3-2) with TRBJ2-2; 16 bases line up with TRBD2. This CDR3 comprises 18 residues. Unmatched junction bases numbered 8, after V lost 4 bases and J lost 6 bases. Germline assignment: CDR1 LGHDT and CDR2 YNNKEL (reference sequence). The CDR3 nucleotides read TGTGCCAGCAGCCCGGGGACTAGCGGGGGGGCCGAGGCCGGGGAGCTGTTTTTT. As protein: CASSPGTSGGAEAGELFF.

V is TRBV7-2 and J is TRBJ1-6, with D maybe TRBD1 (6 bases). Germline V gene data show CDR1 as SGHTA and CDR2 as FQGNSA. The CDR3 extends over 14 amino acids. Between the trimmed V and J ends, which lost 1 base and 9 bases, there was a span of 10 bases. The CDR3 sequence: CASSLGQAFSPLHF. CDR3 bases: TGTGCCAGCAGCTTAGGACAGGCGTTTTCACCCCTCCACTTT. The full variable domain, in which reference TRBV7-2 and TRBJ1-6 provide the parts outside the CDR3, is GAGVSQSPSNKVTEKGKDVELRCDPISGHTALYWYRQSLGQGLEFLIYFQGNSAPDKSGLPSDRFSAERTGGSVSTLTIQRTQQEDSAVYLCASSLGQAFSPLHFGNGTRLTVT.

The rearrangement joins TRBV5-4 to TRBJ2-2; no clear D gene. CDR3 length equals 14 residues. The V gene lost 0 bases and the J gene lost 11 bases, with 14 bases spanning the gap. Germline assignment: CDR1 SGHNT and CDR2 YYREEE (reference sequence). CDR3 DNA sequence: TGTGCCAGCAGCTTGGGAAGCGAGATTGGAGAGCTGTTTTTT. It translates to CASSLGSEIGELFF.

The J gene is TRBJ2-7, the V gene TRBV2; D is undetermined. Germline values: CDR1 SNHLY, CDR2 FYNNEI. Deletions cut 2 bases from V and 5 bases from J, with 13 bases between. The CDR3 sequence is 14 residues long. DNA of the CDR3: TGTGCCAGCAGTGAAAGGAGAGGTGGTAACGAGCAGTACTTC. This gives the protein CASSERRGGNEQYF.

The chain couples TRBV6-2 or TRBV6-3 to TRBJ2-7, with 9 nucleotides matching TRBD2. J lost 0 bases, V lost 6 bases, and 6 bases had no gene match. The CDR3 length is 15 residues. Germline V lookup: CDR1 MNHEY, CDR2 SVGEGT. The CDR3: CASSMSGGSSYEQYF. The CDR3 bases are TGTGCCAGCAGCATGAGCGGGGGGAGCTCCTACGAGCAGTACTTC.

CDR3 loop: CSVGQVPLGGANVLTF. DNA for the CDR3: TGCAGCGTAGGACAGGTTCCGCTCGGGGGGGCCAACGTCCTGACTTTC. The V gene is TRBV29-1, the J gene TRBJ2-6, with 7 bases matching TRBD1. The V gene end was trimmed by 6 bases and the J gene end by 4 bases; junction bases not matched to a gene: 12. The V gene's germline CDR1 is SQVTM and CDR2 ANQGSEA. This CDR3 is built from 16 residues.

This rearrangement joins TRBV28 to TRBJ1-6; D possibly corresponds to TRBD1 (5 bases). Looked up from germline, CDR1 is MDHEN and CDR2 is SYDVKM. V was shortened by 8 bases and J by 8 bases, with 13 bases between the two germline ends. This CDR3 has 13 amino acids. The CDR3 nucleotides read TGTGCCAGCCGGTCGCGGGGCGATTCACCCCTCCACTTT. It translates to CASRSRGDSPLHF. The whole variable domain, remainder taken from reference TRBV28 and TRBJ1-6, is DVKVTQSSRYLVKRTGEKVFLECVQDMDHENMFWYRQDPGLGLRLIYFSYDVKMKEKGDIPEGYSVSREKKERFSLILESASTNQTSMYLCASRSRGDSPLHFGNGTRLTVT.

V usage is TRBV3-1 (or the pseudogene TRBV3-2) and J usage is TRBJ2-5; D remains ambiguous. V lost 2 bases, J lost 4 bases, and 14 bases lay in between. The germline CDR1 and CDR2 sequences are LGHDT and YNNKEL (reference sequence). The CDR3 loop spans 15 amino acids. The DNA of the CDR3 is TGTGCCAGCAGCCAAATGGGCCAGCCCGGAGAGACCCAGTACTTC. This sequence encodes CASSQMGQPGETQYF.

The chain has TRBV3-1 (or the pseudogene TRBV3-2) and TRBJ1-3; 11 bases map to TRBD1. Trimming took 5 bases from V and 3 from J; bases not matched to a gene: 9. The CDR3 has 17 residues. Per the germline V gene, CDR1 is LGHDT and CDR2 is YNNKEL (reference sequence). CDR3 nucleotides: TGTGCCAGCAGCAAATTTCCGGGACAGGGGGGTGGAAACACCATATATTTT. This translates into CASSKFPGQGGGNTIYF.

This chain joins TRBV27 and TRBJ1-5; 9 positions match TRBD1. This CDR3 region has 13 residues. J was trimmed by 5 bases and V by 8 bases; bases with no gene match: 4. Per germline, CDR1 MNHEY and CDR2 SMNVEV (reference sequence). CDR3 nucleotide sequence: TGTGCCAGCCGGGACAGGGCGGATCAGCCCCAGCATTTT. This translates into CASRDRADQPQHF.

The chain carries TRBV2 and TRBJ2-5; D may be TRBD1 or TRBD2 (5 bases each). The germline V and J ends were trimmed by 6 bases and 5 bases, with 7 bases remaining between them. The CDR3 consists of 11 residues. Germline CDR1 reads SNHLY; CDR2 reads FYNNEI. DNA for the CDR3: TGTGCCAGCAGGAGGGACGAGACCCAGTACTTC. Protein: CASRRDETQYF.

V is TRBV30 and J is TRBJ1-3; D is unclear. In germline, CDR1 is GTSNPN, CDR2 SVGIG (reference sequence). This CDR3 is 11 amino acids long. V gave up 8 bases and J gave up 8 bases, with 13 bases separating them. CDR3 amino acids: CAGARPDTIYF. CDR3 coding DNA: TGTGCCGGAGCCCGACCCGACACCATATATTTT.

The chain links TRBV27 to TRBJ2-4; D remains unclear. The ends were cut back, 5 bases at V and 3 bases at J, with 8 bases in the middle. There are 13 residues in the CDR3. Germline V gene data show CDR1 as MNHEY and CDR2 as SMNVEV (reference sequence). The CDR3 nucleotides read TGTGCCAGCAGTAGCTTAGACAAAAACATTCAGTACTTC. This encodes CASSSLDKNIQYF.